This is a list of T cell receptor beta chains from one sample in a study of shared clonotypes between healthy human individuals. The data were produced by immunoSEQ multiplex PCR, yet TCRdb's version contains in-frame clones alone and is incomplete. The sample lists over 1.5 million clones; 98% were seen once. Sequenced input: naive CD4+ T cells sorted from blood. The receptors were gathered from a man aged 30 to 39 in good health. Each CDR3 is given with its conserved first and last residue. The order of the fields is D gene, J gene, clone size, V gene, CDR3 DNA, CDR3 protein. A D gene is named only where the DNA matches it firmly. Expanded clones get a size class; other rows say once, few or many, or leave the size out.

D gene: -; J gene: TRBJ2-7; clone size: -; V gene: TRBV7-8; CDR3 DNA: TGTGCCAGCAGCGCAAGGGACCTCTCCTACGAGCAGTACTTC; CDR3 protein: CASSARDLSYEQYF
D gene: TRBD1; J gene: TRBJ2-7; clone size: -; V gene: TRBV19; CDR3 DNA: TGTGCCAGTAGCGCGCCGGGACAGAGGACCAAGCAGTACTTC; CDR3 protein: CASSAPGQRTKQYF
D gene: -; J gene: TRBJ2-2; clone size: once; V gene: TRBV9; CDR3 DNA: TGTGCCAGCAGCGTAGGCGGAAGAGGCACCGGGGAGCTGTTTTTT; CDR3 protein: CASSVGGRGTGELFF
D gene: -; J gene: TRBJ1-5; clone size: -; V gene: TRBV28; CDR3 DNA: TGTGCCAGCAGTATTAGACAGTTTGTCCAGCATTTT; CDR3 protein: CASSIRQFVQHF
D gene: -; J gene: TRBJ2-7; clone size: -; V gene: TRBV7-8; CDR3 DNA: TGTGCCAGCAGCTTAGAGCGATTCTACGAGCAGTACTTC; CDR3 protein: CASSLERFYEQYF
D gene: -; J gene: TRBJ1-1; clone size: -; V gene: TRBV30; CDR3 DNA: TGTGCCTGGCTTAGGTTTGGAGGGACTGAAGCTTTCTTT; CDR3 protein: CAWLRFGGTEAFF
D gene: TRBD2; J gene: TRBJ2-7; clone size: -; V gene: TRBV6-5; CDR3 DNA: TGTGCCAGCAGTCTAGCGGGAGTATCCTACGAGCAGTACTTC; CDR3 protein: CASSLAGVSYEQYF
D gene: -; J gene: TRBJ2-7; clone size: -; V gene: TRBV5-1; CDR3 DNA: TGCGCCAGCAGAATGGACATGAACTCCTACGAGCAGTACTTC; CDR3 protein: CASRMDMNSYEQYF
D gene: -; J gene: TRBJ1-3; clone size: -; V gene: TRBV7-6; CDR3 DNA: TGTGCCAGCAGCCAAGAAAGCTCTGGAAACACCATATATTTT; CDR3 protein: CASSQESSGNTIYF
D gene: TRBD1; J gene: TRBJ2-5; clone size: -; V gene: TRBV5-4; CDR3 DNA: TGTGCCAGCAGCTTGTTGCCTTGGGACAGGGTGACCCAGTACTTC; CDR3 protein: CASSLLPWDRVTQYF
D gene: -; J gene: TRBJ2-3; clone size: -; V gene: TRBV7-2; CDR3 DNA: TGTGCCAGCAGCTTAATCGGTTCGTGGGACCCCACAGATACGCAGTATTTT; CDR3 protein: CASSLIGSWDPTDTQYF
D gene: TRBD2; J gene: TRBJ2-5; clone size: -; V gene: TRBV9; CDR3 DNA: TGTGCCAGCAGCGCCAGGACTAGCGGGAGGGCCACAGAGACCCAGTACTTC; CDR3 protein: CASSARTSGRATETQYF
D gene: TRBD1; J gene: TRBJ2-3; clone size: -; V gene: TRBV29-1; CDR3 DNA: TGCAGCGCCTCGACAGGGCAGGGCACAGATACGCAGTATTTT; CDR3 protein: CSASTGQGTDTQYF
D gene: -; J gene: TRBJ1-1; clone size: -; V gene: TRBV6-4; CDR3 DNA: TGTGCCAGCAGTGAGGAGGGGGGGAACACTGAAGCTTTCTTT; CDR3 protein: CASSEEGGNTEAFF
D gene: -; J gene: TRBJ2-7; clone size: -; V gene: TRBV6-5; CDR3 DNA: TGTGCCAGCAGTTACTCGACTCTAGCTGGCACCTACGAGCAGTACTTC; CDR3 protein: CASSYSTLAGTYEQYF
D gene: -; J gene: TRBJ1-5; clone size: -; V gene: TRBV28; CDR3 DNA: TGTGCCAGCAGTCCCTGGGAAGGGCAGGGAGGCAATCAGCCCCAGCATTTT; CDR3 protein: CASSPWEGQGGNQPQHF
D gene: TRBD2; J gene: TRBJ2-7; clone size: -; V gene: TRBV27; CDR3 DNA: TGTGCCAGCACCCGGACTAGCGGGAGGGCCAGTTACGAGCAGTACTTC; CDR3 protein: CASTRTSGRASYEQYF
D gene: TRBD1; J gene: TRBJ2-2; clone size: -; V gene: TRBV19; CDR3 DNA: TGTGCCAGTAGTATTACCGGACAGGTTTCCACCGGGGAGCTGTTTTTT; CDR3 protein: CASSITGQVSTGELFF
D gene: -; J gene: TRBJ1-1; clone size: -; V gene: TRBV2; CDR3 DNA: TGTGCCAGCATCCGGGACGCCAGGGCTTTCTTT; CDR3 protein: CASIRDARAFF
D gene: TRBD2; J gene: TRBJ2-1; clone size: -; V gene: TRBV7-9; CDR3 DNA: TGTGCCAGCAGCTTTAGCGGGACGTCCTACAATGAGCAGTTCTTC; CDR3 protein: CASSFSGTSYNEQFF
D gene: TRBD1; J gene: TRBJ1-1; clone size: -; V gene: TRBV28; CDR3 DNA: TGTGCCAGCAGTTCCTGGACAGGGGTTATCACTGAAGCTTTCTTT; CDR3 protein: CASSSWTGVITEAFF
D gene: -; J gene: TRBJ1-2; clone size: -; V gene: TRBV14; CDR3 DNA: TGTGCCAGCAGCCAAGGGCTTTCTCGACGGGGAGGGGCCTATGGCTACACCTTC; CDR3 protein: CASSQGLSRRGGAYGYTF
D gene: -; J gene: TRBJ2-3; clone size: -; V gene: TRBV5-5; CDR3 DNA: TGTGCCAGCAGCTTTAGCCATACCACCACAGATACGCAGTATTTT; CDR3 protein: CASSFSHTTTDTQYF
D gene: -; J gene: TRBJ2-3; clone size: -; V gene: TRBV6-1; CDR3 DNA: TGTGCCAGCATAGATCTGACAGATACGCAGTATTTT; CDR3 protein: CASIDLTDTQYF
D gene: -; J gene: TRBJ1-5; clone size: -; V gene: TRBV6-5; CDR3 DNA: TGTGCCAGCAAGCTGACAGCCGGCAATCAGCCCCAGCATTTT; CDR3 protein: CASKLTAGNQPQHF
D gene: -; J gene: TRBJ1-4; clone size: -; V gene: TRBV5-6; CDR3 DNA: TGTGCCAGCAGCTTTGATGGGCCGGTAGAAAAACTGTTTTTT; CDR3 protein: CASSFDGPVEKLFF
D gene: -; J gene: TRBJ2-3; clone size: once; V gene: TRBV10-1; CDR3 DNA: TGCGCCAGCAGTGCAGGAGCATCTAATACAGATACGCAGTATTTT; CDR3 protein: CASSAGASNTDTQYF
D gene: -; J gene: TRBJ2-7; clone size: -; V gene: TRBV7-8; CDR3 DNA: TGTGCCAGCAGCCCAAGGACAGGCTCCGGAGGGTACGAGCAGTACTTC; CDR3 protein: CASSPRTGSGGYEQYF
D gene: TRBD2; J gene: TRBJ2-3; clone size: -; V gene: TRBV5-4; CDR3 DNA: TGTGCCAGCAGCACCTGGACTAGCGGGAGCACAGATACGCAGTATTTT; CDR3 protein: CASSTWTSGSTDTQYF
D gene: TRBD2; J gene: TRBJ2-1; clone size: -; V gene: TRBV10-3; CDR3 DNA: TGTGCCATCAGTGAGTACAAAAGCGGGATCTACAATGAGCAGTTCTTC; CDR3 protein: CAISEYKSGIYNEQFF
D gene: -; J gene: TRBJ1-1; clone size: -; V gene: TRBV7-9; CDR3 DNA: TGTGCCAGCAGCTTACAGGGGACGAACACTGAAGCTTTCTTT; CDR3 protein: CASSLQGTNTEAFF
D gene: TRBD1; J gene: TRBJ2-7; clone size: -; V gene: TRBV10-3; CDR3 DNA: TGTGCCATCAGTAACGACAGGGGCCGCTACGAGCAGTACTTC; CDR3 protein: CAISNDRGRYEQYF
D gene: -; J gene: TRBJ2-7; clone size: -; V gene: TRBV28; CDR3 DNA: TGTGCCAGCTCCCAGGGACCGAGCTCCTACGAGCAGTACTTC; CDR3 protein: CASSQGPSSYEQYF
D gene: -; J gene: TRBJ2-3; clone size: -; V gene: TRBV27; CDR3 DNA: TGTGCCAGCAGTTTAAGCCGCGACGCGGGTGTAGATACGCAGTATTTT; CDR3 protein: CASSLSRDAGVDTQYF
D gene: -; J gene: TRBJ2-7; clone size: -; V gene: TRBV11-2; CDR3 DNA: TGTGCCAGCAGCTTTTACGGGAGCTTAAACTCCTACGAGCAGTACTTC; CDR3 protein: CASSFYGSLNSYEQYF
D gene: -; J gene: TRBJ1-1; clone size: -; V gene: TRBV7-8; CDR3 DNA: TGTGCCAGCAGCATACCGACAGGTGGGACTGAAGCTTTCTTT; CDR3 protein: CASSIPTGGTEAFF
D gene: TRBD1; J gene: TRBJ2-1; clone size: -; V gene: TRBV4-3; CDR3 DNA: TGCGCCAGCAGCCAAGGAAGACAGGGGGAATCTAGGCAGTTCTTC; CDR3 protein: CASSQGRQGESRQFF
D gene: -; J gene: TRBJ1-2; clone size: -; V gene: TRBV18; CDR3 DNA: TGTGCCAGCTCACCCCCCGGGGCGGACTATGGCTACACCTTC; CDR3 protein: CASSPPGADYGYTF
D gene: TRBD2; J gene: TRBJ2-1; clone size: -; V gene: TRBV7-9; CDR3 DNA: TGTGCCAGCAGGACCGGGACTAGCGGGAGTTATGAGCAGTTCTTC; CDR3 protein: CASRTGTSGSYEQFF
D gene: -; J gene: TRBJ1-3; clone size: -; V gene: TRBV5-4; CDR3 DNA: TGTGCCAGCAGCTTGGGAGACTCTGGAAACACCATATATTTT; CDR3 protein: CASSLGDSGNTIYF
D gene: -; J gene: TRBJ1-2; clone size: -; V gene: TRBV29-1; CDR3 DNA: TGCAGCGTTGAACTGGGAGGAAATTATGGCTACACCTTC; CDR3 protein: CSVELGGNYGYTF
D gene: TRBD2; J gene: TRBJ2-7; clone size: -; V gene: TRBV7-9; CDR3 DNA: TGTGCCAGCAGGGGAAGCGGGACCTACGAGCAGTACTTC; CDR3 protein: CASRGSGTYEQYF
D gene: -; J gene: TRBJ2-7; clone size: -; V gene: TRBV5-1; CDR3 DNA: TGCGCCAGCAGCTTGGCCGGCAGGTCTTCCTACGAGCAGTACTTC; CDR3 protein: CASSLAGRSSYEQYF
D gene: -; J gene: TRBJ1-2; clone size: -; V gene: TRBV4-1; CDR3 DNA: TGCGCCAGCAGCGATCCAGGGCGCTATGGCTACACCTTC; CDR3 protein: CASSDPGRYGYTF
D gene: TRBD1; J gene: TRBJ2-1; clone size: -; V gene: TRBV29-1; CDR3 DNA: TGCAGCGTTAGACAGGGGGCTCCCGGGGAGCAGTTCTTC; CDR3 protein: CSVRQGAPGEQFF
D gene: -; J gene: TRBJ2-7; clone size: -; V gene: TRBV27; CDR3 DNA: TGTGCCAGCAGTTTACGAGGGCCCTACGAGCAGTACTTC; CDR3 protein: CASSLRGPYEQYF
D gene: -; J gene: TRBJ2-7; clone size: -; V gene: TRBV5-1; CDR3 DNA: TGCGCCAGCAGCTTGCTCCAGGGGCTAAGCTCCTACGAGCAGTACTTC; CDR3 protein: CASSLLQGLSSYEQYF
D gene: TRBD1; J gene: TRBJ2-7; clone size: -; V gene: TRBV11-1; CDR3 DNA: TGTGCCAGCAGGGATACAGGGGACCATTACGAGCAGTACTTC; CDR3 protein: CASRDTGDHYEQYF
D gene: -; J gene: TRBJ2-4; clone size: -; V gene: TRBV7-9; CDR3 DNA: TGTGCCAGCAGCATCACGACAGGGAGGTGTGACTTC; CDR3 protein: CASSITTGRCDF
D gene: -; J gene: TRBJ2-3; clone size: -; V gene: TRBV7-2; CDR3 DNA: TGTGCCAGCAGCTTAGCTCTGGGTCCAGATACGCAGTATTTT; CDR3 protein: CASSLALGPDTQYF
D gene: -; J gene: TRBJ2-5; clone size: -; V gene: TRBV5-1; CDR3 DNA: TGCGCCAGCAGCCGGGATAATAGGGTAAACCAAGAGACCCAGTACTTC; CDR3 protein: CASSRDNRVNQETQYF
D gene: -; J gene: TRBJ2-1; clone size: -; V gene: TRBV25-1; CDR3 DNA: TGTGCCAGCAGTAGGGGACTTCTTCTTACCTACAATGAGCAGTTCTTC; CDR3 protein: CASSRGLLLTYNEQFF
D gene: -; J gene: TRBJ1-2; clone size: -; V gene: TRBV7-8; CDR3 DNA: TGTGCCAGCAGACCCGGTTTGACCTATGGCTACACCTTC; CDR3 protein: CASRPGLTYGYTF
D gene: -; J gene: TRBJ2-5; clone size: -; V gene: TRBV19; CDR3 DNA: TGTGCCAGTAGTATAGATCTAACAGGCCAAGAGACCCAGTACTTC; CDR3 protein: CASSIDLTGQETQYF
D gene: -; J gene: TRBJ2-6; clone size: -; V gene: TRBV5-6; CDR3 DNA: TGTGCCAGCAGCCCCACCGGGACCCGGACGACTGGGGCCAACGTCCTGACTTTC; CDR3 protein: CASSPTGTRTTGANVLTF
D gene: TRBD2; J gene: TRBJ2-5; clone size: -; V gene: TRBV7-9; CDR3 DNA: TGTGCCAGCAGTAGCGGGAGCAGGGGGGAGACCCAGTACTTC; CDR3 protein: CASSSGSRGETQYF
D gene: -; J gene: TRBJ2-7; clone size: -; V gene: TRBV18; CDR3 DNA: TGTGCCAGCTCACCGGGGCGGGGATCCTACGAGCAGTACTTC; CDR3 protein: CASSPGRGSYEQYF